The T cell receptor (beta chain) under discussion was sequenced for a study of T cells after yellow fever vaccination. Germline assignment: CDR1 DFQATT and CDR2 SNEGSKA (reference sequence). CDR3 length equals 10 residues. With 8 bases removed from V and 11 bases from J, the gap between germline ends came to 15 bases. This clonotype was picked up a small number of times. Universal primer sites and UMIs were introduced during 5'RACE template-switching synthesis of TCR cDNA. TCRdb recomputed calls from the 5' RACE reads with MiXCR, one row per CDR3 protein. This sample yields a few hundred thousand distinct CDR3 sequences, of which 13% are seen a single time; 0.45% to 0.65% belongs to the top ten.

This TCR came from a man aged 25 to 40 who received the YFV17D yellow fever vaccine. The rearrangement uses TRBV20-1 and TRBJ1-1; perhaps TRBD1 as D (5 bases). The source was CD4+ T cells sorted from PBMCs, collected 45 days after the yellow fever booster vaccination. This CDR3 is CSTRGIRAFF. CDR3 sequence (DNA): TGCAGTACCCGGGGGATTAGGGCTTTCTTT.